This T cell receptor beta chain comes out of a study of cytomegalovirus exposure and HLA in healthy donors. General study findings and limits: An ancestry cluster, one associated with Asian ancestry, reportedly showed fewer N-insertions than the roughly 610-donor mean in a later analysis. A list of 150 to 200 TCR beta chains associated with cytomegalovirus was given. Later on, a genetic analysis was performed. It linked a missense variant in DCLRE1C with V- and J-gene trimming of TCR beta.

With respect to this clone: The antigen remains unidentified.

PCR used 60 Vbeta primers and 13 Jbeta primers. The data were produced by immunoSEQ multiplex PCR, yet TCRdb's version contains in-frame clones alone and is incomplete. This sample has fewer than 250,000 clones, with around four fifths found just once. Germline CDR1 and CDR2: SGHRS and YFSETQ. The CDR3 has 15 amino acids. Germline trimming cut 4 bases from V and 5 bases from J; bases unmatched to any gene: 8. This TCR was recovered from a man in his forties or fifties in good health and CMV-seropositive. The sequenced sample was PBMCs. The genes are TRBV5-1 and TRBJ2-5, with 10 bases fitting TRBD1. For the CDR3, the DNA is TGCGCCAGCAGCCAAGGGGACAGGGGAAGGGAGACCCAGTACTTC. It codes for CASSQGDRGRETQYF.